This T cell receptor beta chain was found in a study of blood T cell repertoires in COVID-19. Study-wide background: Samples of COVID-19 (acute and convalescent) were obtained from the United States, Italy and Spain.

Original processing methods: Amplification with reference gene primers provided the estimates of nucleated cell counts. TCRdb's copy holds only in-frame clones and misses some; the assay was immunoSEQ multiplex PCR. V, J and clone size are taken as reported in that table, and D and trimming were inferred from the DNA itself. The repertoire holds about 98,000 clones, with roughly four fifths as singletons. CDR3 size: 13 residues. V was shortened by 0 bases and J by 5 bases, with 8 bases between the two germline ends. Germline CDR1 reads SGDLS; CDR2 reads YYNGEE. The chain is built from TRBV9 and TRBJ1-2, with D possibly TRBD1 on 6 matching bases. Sequenced sample: peripheral blood. The TCR was taken from a man in his 60s with acute or convalescent COVID-19. The CDR3 nucleotides read TGTGCCAGCAGCGTAGTAGGGGGATATGGCTACACCTTC. Protein product: CASSVVGGYGYTF. Based on the CDR3 plus reference TRBV9 and TRBJ1-2, the full variable domain is DSGVTQTPKHLITATGQRVTLRCSPRSGDLSVYWYQQSLDQGLQFLIQYYNGEERAKGNILERFSAQQFPDLHSELNLSSLELGDSALYFCASSVVGGYGYTFGSGTRLTVV.